The sequence of this T cell receptor (beta chain) was determined in a study of spatial heterogeneity in lung cancer (dated 2019 in TCRdb). Describing the broader study: Beta-chain transcripts were consistently detected in greater numbers than alpha-chain transcripts, which likely reflected higher beta-chain transcript abundance. In the raw uncorrected reads, each unique combination of TCR and UMI appeared more than ten times on average. Both alpha and beta chains were TCR-sequenced in samples taken at surgery, namely 220 tumor regions, around 61 matched nontumor lung samples and a few dozen PBMC samples. The study linked features of the TCR repertoire to counts of nonsynonymous mutations, which were determined by whole-exome sequencing of tumor tissue. TCR alpha and beta repertoires were quantitatively compared across multiple tumor regions, matched nontumor lung and blood in non-small cell lung cancer.

This clonotype was detected only a few times. The antigen this receptor binds is unknown. No base quality values were provided; no much bigger clone lies one nucleotide off. The sample's time point label is to be understood as: sample taken at primary tumor resection. For TCR sequencing, whole RNA was extracted from tumor and nontumor lung tissue, or from cryopreserved PBMC samples, and no cell sorting was done. The donors were fewer than 90 patients from the lung TRACERx cohort who had early-stage, untreated non-small cell lung cancer. Patients were selected for TCR sequencing only if sufficient RNA was available from at least two tumor regions. Receptor amplification or capture employed 5' RACE. The data were produced on a NextSeq 500. The TCR library protocol attached a unique molecular identifier to each TCR cDNA molecule to allow correction of PCR and sequencing errors. Per the authors' processing: TCR identification, UMI-based error correction and CDR3 extraction were all carried out with Decombinator tools. TCRs above a frequency of 2 per 1,000, corresponding to the top 1% of the tumor frequency distribution, were defined as expanded. Each repertoire was subsampled 100 times to 5,000 TCRs, after which Renyi diversity was computed with the R vegan package. CDR3 similarity networks were built from amino acid triplet string-kernel similarity, connecting CDR3s with pairwise similarity above 0.82. In-frame beta chains were kept once TCRdb had trimmed the public reads at Q25 with fastp and called clones with MiXCR. Entries that share a CDR3 protein sequence are merged under the most common genes and DNA. None of the V and J calls come from the authors' own analysis; TCRdb made them. This sample holds 40,000 to 50,000 distinct CDR3 sequences; roughly 13% were observed only once. The ten most abundant clones make up approximately 60% of the sample.

From cysteine to phenylalanine, the CDR3 is 14 amino acids long. Left in the record is the CDR3 DNA by itself, 42 bases read in frame from the first base. Between the V and J ends, shortened by 8 bases and 7 bases respectively, the junction contains 20 bases. Study-wide findings and limitations: Confirming at a functional level the hypothesis that regional TCRs recognize regional mutations was considered to require additional single-cell paired TCR alpha and beta sequencing. Ubiquitous expanded tumor TCRs were detected in blood more often at tumor resection than at routine follow-up.

The chain links TRBV12-3 or TRBV12-4 with TRBJ1-2; possibly the D gene is TRBD1, per 6 matching bases. The TCR comes from a male donor with early-stage non-small cell lung cancer. The sample in question was PBMCs, obtained at surgery. Here is the DNA: TGTGCCAGCGCTCTGTGGGGGGGGGCTGGTGGCTACACCTTC. The translation is CASALWGGAGGYTF.